This T cell receptor (beta chain) was retrieved from a study of cytomegalovirus exposure and HLA in healthy donors. The PCR contained 60 Vbeta and 13 Jbeta primers. The protocol was immunoSEQ multiplex PCR, while the TCRdb copy is restricted to in-frame clones and leaves out a portion. The table has some 89,000 clones, approximately 72% seen once. Study conclusions and caveats: Association with HLA alleles at 0.05 false discovery rate was found for around 17,000 TCR beta sequences in a later analysis. Presence/absence analyses supposed approximately even sequencing depth among donors. CMV serostatus was the only recorded immune exposure for donors.

With regard to this clone: Its target is unknown.

The TCR comes from a woman between 40 and 50 years old in good health and CMV-seropositive. Sequenced: PBMCs.

The CDR3 coding sequence is TGTGCCAGCAGCCTCCCCGGGGGAAAGGCCTACGAGCAGTACTTC. The encoded protein is CASSLPGGKAYEQYF. This chain uses TRBV5-4 with TRBJ2-7; tentatively, D is TRBD2 (6 bases). Germline V lookup: CDR1 SGHNT, CDR2 YYREEE (reference sequence). This CDR3 spans 15 amino acids. Trimming removed 4 bases from V and 2 bases from J, with 16 bases in between.